A single sample is the source of the 23 T cell receptor beta chains below, sequenced in a study of blood T cells in healthy people across ages. The second PCR ran roughly 7 to 12 cycles with a sample-barcoded 5' primer and J-beta primers. Each CDR3 protein gets one entry after TCRdb re-called the 5' RACE reads with MiXCR. The profile shows 850,000 to 1,300,000 distinct CDR3 sequences, 40% to 55% of them singletons. The sample was blood. Receptors were obtained from a woman aged 55-69 years in good health.

This clonotype has a handful of counts. V usage is TRBV6-2 or TRBV6-3 and J usage is TRBJ1-2, with a weak D call TRBD1 (6 bases). CDR3 length: 14 amino acids. Germline V gene lookup returns CDR1 MNHEY and CDR2 SVGEGT. V lost 2 bases to trimming and J lost 5 bases, with 12 bases between them. This CDR3 is CASSYQGRRYGYTF. Written as DNA, the CDR3 is TGTGCCAGCAGTTACCAGGGGAGGAGGTATGGCTACACCTTC.

In its sample, this clonotype was seen a few times. V gene TRBV20-1 combines with J gene TRBJ1-5; 11 nucleotides align to TRBD1. The V and J ends lost 4 bases and 3 bases, in that order; junction bases with no gene match: 2. The CDR3 extends over 14 amino acids. In germline, CDR1 is DFQATT, CDR2 SNEGSKA (reference sequence). Here the CDR3 DNA reads TGCAGTGCTACGGACAGGGGGCCCAATCAGCCCCAGCATTTT. The encoded protein is CSATDRGPNQPQHF.

The rearrangement uses TRBV11-2 and TRBJ2-2; D not resolved. Germline lookup yields CDR1 SGHAT and CDR2 FQNNGV. This CDR3 contains 13 residues. Trimming left V 6 bases short and J 9 bases short, with 14 bases between. CDR3 nucleotide sequence: TGTGCCAGCAGACGCCCCAATGCCTGGGAGCTGTTTTTT. Translation: CASRRPNAWELFF.

This clonotype has more than one count but fewer than ten. The genes are TRBV21-1 and TRBJ2-5; the D segment call TRBD1 is taken from the table without a DNA check. The J call may be incorrect, as the DNA end agrees better with TRBJ2-7. TRBV21-1 is recorded as a pseudogene. The CDR3 sequence is 16 residues long. The DNA of the CDR3 is TGTGCCAGCAGCAAAGCCGACAGGGGGCCAACCTACGAGCAGTACTTC. The encoded protein is CASSKADRGPTYEQYF.

The rearrangement uses TRBV28 and TRBJ2-7; perhaps TRBD2 as D (6 bases). Per the germline V gene, CDR1 is MDHEN and CDR2 is SYDVKM. V dropped 2 bases and J dropped 0 bases, with 14 bases sitting between them. The CDR3 sequence is 16 residues long. CDR3 region: CASSLPGTRLSYEQYF. The CDR3 DNA sequence: TGTGCCAGCAGTTTACCCGGGACTCGCCTCTCCTACGAGCAGTACTTC.

This clonotype occurred a few times. The chain has TRBV6-5 and TRBJ1-2; no firm D call. Trimming took 8 bases from V and 11 from J, leaving 15 bases between them. The CDR3 runs 11 residues. CDR1 MNHEY and CDR2 SVGAGI come from the germline V gene. CDR3 residues: CASGSRPFYTF. In DNA form, the CDR3 reads TGTGCCAGCGGGTCCCGGCCCTTTTACACCTTC.

In its sample, this clonotype was seen a few times. This rearrangement joins TRBV5-1 to TRBJ1-2; D perhaps matches TRBD1 (6 bases). V lost 4 bases to trimming and J lost 8 bases, with 21 bases between them. CDR3 size: 15 residues. The germline V gene encodes CDR1 SGHRS and CDR2 YFSETQ. The DNA of the CDR3 is TGCGCCAGCAGCCAACAGGGAGGCCAACTATCCGGCTACACCTTC. Translation gives CASSQQGGQLSGYTF. The full variable domain, completed using reference TRBV5-1 and TRBJ1-2, is KAGVTQTPRYLIKTRGQQVTLSCSPISGHRSVSWYQQTPGQGLQFLFEYFSETQRNKGNFPGRFSGRQFSNSRSEMNVSTLELGDSALYLCASSQQGGQLSGYTFGSGTRLTVV.

The genes are TRBV10-3 and TRBJ1-6, with 9 bases lining up with TRBD1. CDR1 and CDR2 from the germline V gene are ENHRY and SYGVKD. Losses at the gene ends were 5 bases for V and 7 bases for J; bases not matched to a gene: 6. The CDR3 is 15 residues long. CDR3: CAISPGQGSNSPLHF. For the CDR3, the DNA is TGTGCCATCAGTCCGGGACAGGGTAGCAATTCACCCCTCCACTTT.

The gene calls are TRBV30 and TRBJ1-1, with a tentative D call TRBD1 (6 bases). Germline assignment: CDR1 GTSNPN and CDR2 SVGIG (reference sequence). The CDR3 extends over 14 amino acids. V lost 5 bases and J lost 3, with 16 bases in between. CDR3 residues: CAWQYRAGDTEAFF. CDR3 sequence (DNA): TGTGCCTGGCAATACAGGGCGGGGGACACTGAAGCTTTCTTT.

The rearrangement uses TRBV6-5 and TRBJ1-2; TRBD1 matches 7 bases. Germline CDR1 MNHEY, CDR2 SVGAGI. The CDR3 contains 14 residues. V lost 6 bases to trimming and J lost 2 bases; unmatched junction nucleotides: 6. The CDR3 spells CASRTGHLNYGYTF. Written as DNA, the CDR3 is TGTGCCAGCAGGACAGGGCATTTAAACTATGGCTACACCTTC.

The rearrangement uses TRBV7-9 and TRBJ1-2; D is ambiguous. This CDR3 has 10 residues. Germline CDR1 SEHNR, CDR2 FQNEAQ (reference sequence). Trimming cost V 7 bases and J 6 bases, with 6 bases left between them. Here the CDR3 reads CASTGDGYTF. In DNA, the CDR3 is TGTGCCAGCACCGGGGATGGCTACACCTTC.

DNA for the CDR3: TGCAGTGCTGGCACTAGCGGAACCAATGAGCAGTTCTTC. This translates into CSAGTSGTNEQFF. The chain employs TRBV20-1 and TRBJ2-1; 8 bases match TRBD2. Germline V gives CDR1 DFQATT, CDR2 SNEGSKA (reference sequence). V trimming: 5 bases; J trimming: 6 bases; junction bases outside the gene matches: 6. The CDR3 loop spans 13 amino acids.

The chain uses TRBV28 and TRBJ2-1, with D perhaps matching TRBD2 (5 bases). Germline CDR1 MDHEN, CDR2 SYDVKM. Trimming pared 5 bases from V and 8 bases from J, leaving 13 bases between. This CDR3 comprises 13 residues. CDR3: CASSLLSGHEQFF. The CDR3 nucleotides read TGTGCCAGCAGTCTACTGAGCGGTCATGAGCAGTTCTTC.

A word on this clonotype: This may come from a read error, since a much larger clone is one base off. The V and J genes are TRBV6-5 and TRBJ2-3; 8 nucleotides agree with TRBD2. Germline CDR1 and CDR2: MNHEY and SVGAGI. This CDR3 contains 15 residues. The CDR3 here is CASSYDSGTTATQYF. Written as DNA, the CDR3 is TGTGCCAGCAGTTACGATAGCGGGACCACAGCTACGCAGTATTTT.

This clonotype has just a few counts. V and J are TRBV5-1 and TRBJ2-7, with D perhaps matching TRBD2 (6 bases). The V and J ends lost 4 bases and 7 bases respectively, with 24 bases between them. Germline loops: CDR1 SGHRS, CDR2 YFSETQ. The CDR3 has 16 amino acids. In DNA form, the CDR3 reads TGCGCCAGCAGCCAAGAAGGAGGGGACGCCTACAATGAGCAGTACTTC. Translated, it gives CASSQEGGDAYNEQYF.

The chain combines TRBV28 with TRBJ2-5; D may be TRBD1 (7 bases). CDR1 and CDR2 from the germline V gene are MDHEN and SYDVKM. The length of the CDR3 is 15 residues. The ends were cut back, 5 bases at V and 4 bases at J, with 17 bases in the middle. CDR3 in DNA: TGTGCCAGCAGTGGGGGGACAGTTGGTAGAGAGACCCAGTACTTC. It translates to CASSGGTVGRETQYF.

This clonotype was observed a handful of times. V is TRBV4-2 and J is TRBJ1-1, with a tentative D call TRBD1 (5 bases). V lost 1 base and J lost 10, with 19 bases in between. The CDR3 contains 15 residues. In germline, CDR1 is LGHNA, CDR2 YNFKEQ. DNA of the CDR3: TGTGCCAGCAGCCAAGGAACAGATGGCGGGGGGGGAGCTTTCTTT. The encoded protein is CASSQGTDGGGGAFF.

V is TRBV6-1 and J is TRBJ2-2; weak D call: TRBD1 (5 bases). This CDR3 region has 16 residues. Germline CDR1 and CDR2: MNHNS and SASEGT. Trimming shortened V by 5 bases and J by 5 bases, and 18 bases separated the two germline ends. The CDR3 here is CASSQGNRMKTGELFF. The CDR3 nucleotides read TGTGCCAGCAGTCAAGGAAACAGGATGAAGACCGGGGAGCTGTTTTTT.

The chain has TRBV5-4 and TRBJ1-1; D perhaps matches TRBD1 (6 bases). The CDR3 runs 12 residues. The V gene lost 3 bases and the J gene lost 10 bases, with 13 bases spanning the gap. Germline assignment: CDR1 SGHNT and CDR2 YYREEE (reference sequence). DNA for the CDR3: TGTGCCAGCAGCTCGGCAGGGGTGGGAGCTTTCTTT. Protein sequence: CASSSAGVGAFF.

The gene calls are TRBV11-2 and TRBJ2-1; D is perhaps TRBD1 (6 bases). This CDR3 is built from 17 residues. CDR1 and CDR2 from the germline V gene are SGHAT and FQNNGV. V dropped 4 bases and J dropped 2 bases, with 18 bases sitting between them. This CDR3 is CASSSGGGSRAYNEQFF. The CDR3 DNA reads as TGTGCCAGCAGCTCTGGGGGCGGGTCTAGGGCCTACAATGAGCAGTTCTTC.

The rearrangement uses TRBV6-5 and TRBJ2-2; D unresolved. This CDR3 spans 14 amino acids. V gave up 4 bases and J gave up 4 bases, with 10 bases separating them. CDR1 is MNHEY, CDR2 SVGAGI, per germline. As DNA, the CDR3 is TGTGCCAGCAGTTCGGTTATCGGCACCGGGGAGCTGTTTTTT. Protein sequence: CASSSVIGTGELFF.

J is TRBJ2-7 and V is TRBV12-3 or TRBV12-4; maybe TRBD2 (6 bases). V gave up 1 base and J gave up 2 bases, with 18 bases separating them. This CDR3 has 17 amino acids. The chain's CDR3 is CASSLEVGRNITYEQYF. Written as DNA, the CDR3 is TGTGCCAGCAGTTTAGAGGTGGGGAGGAATATTACCTACGAGCAGTACTTC.

The rearrangement uses TRBV11-2 and TRBJ2-6; D is perhaps TRBD1 (6 bases). The V and J ends lost 5 bases and 1 base respectively, with 9 bases between them. Germline CDR1 is SGHAT and CDR2 is FQNNGV. CDR3 size: 15 residues. This CDR3 is CASSEDRSGANVLTF. CDR3 DNA sequence: TGTGCCAGCAGCGAAGACAGGTCTGGGGCCAACGTCCTGACTTTC.